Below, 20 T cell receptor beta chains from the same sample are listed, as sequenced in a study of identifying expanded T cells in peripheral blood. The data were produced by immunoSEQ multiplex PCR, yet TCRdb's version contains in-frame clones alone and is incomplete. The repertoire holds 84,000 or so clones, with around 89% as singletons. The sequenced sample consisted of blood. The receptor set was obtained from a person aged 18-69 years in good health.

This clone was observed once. CDR3: CASSSKVAGGSTGELFF. In DNA, the CDR3 is TGCGCCAGCAGCTCGAAGGTAGCGGGAGGGTCCACCGGGGAGCTGTTTTTT. The chain joins TRBV5-1 to TRBJ2-2; 11 nucleotides align to TRBD2. The CDR3 totals 17 residues. V was pared by 3 bases and J by 4 bases, with 8 bases of the junction left unmatched. Germline assignment: CDR1 SGHRS and CDR2 YFSETQ.

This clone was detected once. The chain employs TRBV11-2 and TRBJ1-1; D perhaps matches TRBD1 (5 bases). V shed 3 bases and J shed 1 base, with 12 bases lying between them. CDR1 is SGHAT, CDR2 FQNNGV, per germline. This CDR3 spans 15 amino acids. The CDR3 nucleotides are TGTGCCAGCAGCTTTTTACCGGGGCGGAACACTGAAGCTTTCTTT. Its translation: CASSFLPGRNTEAFF.

The CDR3 reads CASSLGTGGRGSPLHF. CDR3 nucleotides: TGTGCCAGCAGCCTTGGGACAGGGGGCAGGGGTTCACCCCTCCACTTT. The rearrangement joins TRBV11-2 to TRBJ1-6, with 12 bases identical to TRBD1. The CDR3 runs to 16 residues. The ends lost 5 bases at V and 9 bases at J; junction bases unmatched: 8. Per the germline V gene, CDR1 is SGHAT and CDR2 is FQNNGV.

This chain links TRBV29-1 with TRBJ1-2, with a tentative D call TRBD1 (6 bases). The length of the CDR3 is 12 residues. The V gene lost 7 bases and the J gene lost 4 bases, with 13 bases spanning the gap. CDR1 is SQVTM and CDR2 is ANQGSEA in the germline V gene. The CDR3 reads CSATRGAYGYTF. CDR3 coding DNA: TGCAGCGCTACTAGGGGGGCCTATGGCTACACCTTC.

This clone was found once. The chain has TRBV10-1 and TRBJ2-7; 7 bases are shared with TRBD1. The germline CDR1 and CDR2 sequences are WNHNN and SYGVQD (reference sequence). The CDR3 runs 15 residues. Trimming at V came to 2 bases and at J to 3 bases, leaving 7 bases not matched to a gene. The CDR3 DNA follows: TGCGCCAGCAGTGAGATTAGGGACAGTCGCTACGAGCAGTACTTC. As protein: CASSEIRDSRYEQYF.

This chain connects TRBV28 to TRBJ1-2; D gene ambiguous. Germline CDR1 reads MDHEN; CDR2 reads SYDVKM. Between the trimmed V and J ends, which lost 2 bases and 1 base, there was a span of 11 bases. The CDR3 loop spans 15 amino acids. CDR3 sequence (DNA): TGTGCCAGCAGTTTAGGCAGTCCCTTTAACTATGGCTACACCTTC. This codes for CASSLGSPFNYGYTF.

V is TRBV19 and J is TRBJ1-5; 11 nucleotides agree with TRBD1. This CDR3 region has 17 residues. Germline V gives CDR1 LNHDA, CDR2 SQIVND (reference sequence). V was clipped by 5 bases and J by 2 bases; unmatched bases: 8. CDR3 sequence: CASSAGTGGRGNQPQHF. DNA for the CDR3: TGTGCCAGTAGTGCCGGGACAGGGGGGCGCGGCAATCAGCCCCAGCATTTT.

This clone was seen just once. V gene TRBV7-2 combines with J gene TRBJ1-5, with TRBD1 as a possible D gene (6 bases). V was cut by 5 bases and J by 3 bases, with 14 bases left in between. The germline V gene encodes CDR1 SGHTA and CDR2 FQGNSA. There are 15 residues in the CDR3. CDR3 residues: CASSQATGLNQPQHF. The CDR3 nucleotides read TGTGCCAGCAGCCAAGCTACAGGGCTCAATCAGCCCCAGCATTTT.

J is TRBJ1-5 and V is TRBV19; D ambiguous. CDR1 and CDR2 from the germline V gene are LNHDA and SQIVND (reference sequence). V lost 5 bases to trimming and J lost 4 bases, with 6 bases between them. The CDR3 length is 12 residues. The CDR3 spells CASSPGNQPQHF. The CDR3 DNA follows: TGTGCCAGTAGTCCGGGGAATCAGCCCCAGCATTTT.

This CDR3 reads CASSLAFGHSTGELFF. CDR3 bases: TGTGCCAGCAGCTTGGCTTTCGGACATTCTACCGGGGAGCTGTTTTTT. The gene calls are TRBV5-5 and TRBJ2-2, with D possibly TRBD1 on 5 matching bases. The CDR3 spans 16 residues. Per the germline V gene, CDR1 is SGHKS and CDR2 is YYEKEE (reference sequence). Trimming took off 0 bases at V and 5 bases at J, with 14 bases between the two ends. Drawing the rest from reference TRBV5-5 and TRBJ2-2, the complete variable domain is DAGVTQSPTHLIKTRGQQVTLRCSPISGHKSVSWYQQVLGQGPQFIFQYYEKEERGRGNFPDRFSARQFPNYSSELNVNALLLGDSALYLCASSLAFGHSTGELFFGEGSRLTVL.

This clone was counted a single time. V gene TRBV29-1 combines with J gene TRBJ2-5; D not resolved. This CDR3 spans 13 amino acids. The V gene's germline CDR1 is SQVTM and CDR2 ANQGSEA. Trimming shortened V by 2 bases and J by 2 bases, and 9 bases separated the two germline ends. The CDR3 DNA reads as TGCAGCGTTGAATATCAGCAACAAGAGACCCAGTACTTC. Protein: CSVEYQQQETQYF.

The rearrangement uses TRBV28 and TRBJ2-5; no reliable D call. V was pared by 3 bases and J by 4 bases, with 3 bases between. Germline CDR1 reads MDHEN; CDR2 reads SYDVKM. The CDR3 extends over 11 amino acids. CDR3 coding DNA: TGTGCCAGCAGTTTTAGAGAGACCCAGTACTTC. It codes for CASSFRETQYF.

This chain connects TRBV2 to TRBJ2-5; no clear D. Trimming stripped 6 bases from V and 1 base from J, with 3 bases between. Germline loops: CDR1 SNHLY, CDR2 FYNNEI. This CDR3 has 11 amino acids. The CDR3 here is CASSIQETQYF. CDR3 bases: TGTGCCAGCAGCATCCAAGAGACCCAGTACTTC.

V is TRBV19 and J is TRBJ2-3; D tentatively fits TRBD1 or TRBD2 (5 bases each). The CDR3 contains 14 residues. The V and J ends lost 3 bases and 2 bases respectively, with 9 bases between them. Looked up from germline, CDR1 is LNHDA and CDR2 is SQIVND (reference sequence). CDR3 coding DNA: TGTGCCAGTAGTATCGGGGCTTACACAGATACGCAGTATTTT. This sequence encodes CASSIGAYTDTQYF.

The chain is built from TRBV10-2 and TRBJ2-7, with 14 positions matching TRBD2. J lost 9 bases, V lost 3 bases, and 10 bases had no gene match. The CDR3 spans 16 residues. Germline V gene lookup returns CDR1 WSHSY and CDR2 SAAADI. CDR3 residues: CASSDQRGLAGAGQYF. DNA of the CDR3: TGCGCCAGCAGTGACCAACGGGGACTAGCGGGGGCTGGGCAGTACTTC.

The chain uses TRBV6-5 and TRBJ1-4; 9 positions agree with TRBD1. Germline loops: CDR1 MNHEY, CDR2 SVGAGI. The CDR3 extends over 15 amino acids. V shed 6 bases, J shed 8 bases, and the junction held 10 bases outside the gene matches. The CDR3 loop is CASRSPGQGKEKLFF. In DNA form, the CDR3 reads TGTGCCAGCAGGTCACCGGGACAGGGTAAAGAAAAACTGTTTTTT.

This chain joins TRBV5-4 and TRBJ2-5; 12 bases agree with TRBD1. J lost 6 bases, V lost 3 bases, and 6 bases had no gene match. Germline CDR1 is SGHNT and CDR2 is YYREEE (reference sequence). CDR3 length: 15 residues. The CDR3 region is CASSSGTGGGKTQYF. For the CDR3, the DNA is TGTGCCAGCAGCTCCGGGACAGGGGGCGGGAAGACCCAGTACTTC.

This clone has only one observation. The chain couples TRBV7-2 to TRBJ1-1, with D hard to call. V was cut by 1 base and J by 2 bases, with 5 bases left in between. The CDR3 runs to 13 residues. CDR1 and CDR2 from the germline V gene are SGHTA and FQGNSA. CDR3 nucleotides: TGTGCCAGCAGCTTAGAGGGAAACACTGAAGCTTTCTTT. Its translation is CASSLEGNTEAFF.

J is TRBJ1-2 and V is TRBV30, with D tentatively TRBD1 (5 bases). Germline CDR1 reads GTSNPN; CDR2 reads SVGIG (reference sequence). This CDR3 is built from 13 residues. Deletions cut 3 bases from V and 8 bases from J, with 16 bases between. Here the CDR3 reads CAWSVLSTVGYTF. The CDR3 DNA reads TGTGCCTGGAGCGTTCTGTCGACAGTGGGCTACACCTTC. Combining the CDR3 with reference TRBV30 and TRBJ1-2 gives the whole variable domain SQTIHQWPATLVQPVGSPLSLECTVEGTSNPNLYWYRQAAGRGLQLLFYSVGIGQISSEVPQNLSASRPQDRQFILSSKKLLLSDSGFYLCAWSVLSTVGYTFGSGTRLTVV.

The CDR3 sequence is CASSPTSGRGGDTQYF. The DNA for the CDR3 is TGCGCCAGCAGCCCAACTAGCGGGAGGGGGGGAGATACGCAGTATTTT. The rearrangement links TRBV4-1 to TRBJ2-3; 13 positions agree with TRBD2. Germline V gene data show CDR1 as MGHRA and CDR2 as YSYEKL. This CDR3 contains 16 residues. V gave up 4 bases and J gave up 5 bases; unmatched junction bases: 6.